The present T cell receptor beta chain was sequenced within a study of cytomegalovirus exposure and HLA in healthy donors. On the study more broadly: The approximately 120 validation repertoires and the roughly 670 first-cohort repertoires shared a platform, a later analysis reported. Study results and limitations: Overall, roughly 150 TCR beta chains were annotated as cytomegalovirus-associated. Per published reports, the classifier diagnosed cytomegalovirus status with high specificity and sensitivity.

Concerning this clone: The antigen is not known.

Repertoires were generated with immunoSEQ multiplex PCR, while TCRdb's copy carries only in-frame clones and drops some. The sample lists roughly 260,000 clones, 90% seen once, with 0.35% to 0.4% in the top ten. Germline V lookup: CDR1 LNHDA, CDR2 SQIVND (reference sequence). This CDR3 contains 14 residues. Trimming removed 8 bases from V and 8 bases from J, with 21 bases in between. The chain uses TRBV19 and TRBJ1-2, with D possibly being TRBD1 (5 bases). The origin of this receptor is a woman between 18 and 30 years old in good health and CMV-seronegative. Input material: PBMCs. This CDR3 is CASRTGNRAAGYTF. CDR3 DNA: TGTGCCAGTCGAACAGGAAATAGAGCAGCGGGCTACACCTTC.